The 5 T cell receptor beta chains given below trace back to one sample, sequenced in a study of T cell responses to AZD1222 COVID-19 vaccine. Measured with immunoSEQ multiplex PCR; TCRdb has only the in-frame clones, and not every one. This sample has 150,000 to 200,000 clones, with about 91% found just once. The material was peripheral blood, obtained 28 days after the second AZD1222 dose. The receptors were gathered from an adult who received the AZD1222 COVID-19 vaccine.

This sequence joins TRBV19 and TRBJ1-1; 8 positions agree with TRBD1. Germline V gene data show CDR1 as LNHDA and CDR2 as SQIVND (reference sequence). Germline trimming cut 7 bases from V and 4 bases from J; bases unmatched to any gene: 11. The CDR3 covers 15 residues. In nucleotides, the CDR3 is TGTGCCAGTACCACCCAGGGGGCGAGGGGCACTGAAGCTTTCTTT. It encodes CASTTQGARGTEAFF. The entire variable domain, with the rest obtained from reference TRBV19 and TRBJ1-1, is as follows: DGGITQSPKYLFRKEGQNVTLSCEQNLNHDAMYWYRQDPGQGLRLIYYSQIVNDFQKGDIAEGYSVSREKKESFPLTVTSAQKNPTAFYLCASTTQGARGTEAFFGQGTRLTVV.

The chain couples TRBV6-5 to TRBJ1-2; unclear D gene. Per germline, CDR1 MNHEY and CDR2 SVGAGI. Trimming removed 6 bases from V and 4 bases from J, with 6 bases in between. CDR3 size: 11 residues. In DNA, the CDR3 is TGTGCCAGCAGATCAGGCTATGGCTACACCTTC. Its translation is CASRSGYGYTF.

V and J are TRBV6-2 or TRBV6-3 and TRBJ1-5, with D tentatively TRBD1 (5 bases). CDR1 and CDR2 from the germline V gene are MNHEY and SVGEGT. Trimming took 2 bases from V and 4 from J, leaving 18 bases between them. The CDR3 sequence is 17 residues long. The CDR3, as DNA: TGTGCCAGCAGTTACGTCCTAGGACAACCTGCGAATCAGCCCCAGCATTTT. It codes for CASSYVLGQPANQPQHF.

The CDR3 protein is CASSPPGTVNYGYTF. In DNA, the CDR3 is TGTGCCAGCAGCCCCCCCGGGACAGTTAACTATGGCTACACCTTC. The chain combines TRBV2 with TRBJ1-2; the match to TRBD1 covers 7 bases. Germline values: CDR1 SNHLY, CDR2 FYNNEI. Losses at the gene ends were 6 bases for V and 1 base for J; bases not matched to a gene: 8. The CDR3 contains 15 residues.

V and J are TRBV5-3 and TRBJ2-2; D not resolved. TRBV5-3 is an ORF; its function is uncertain. Trimming removed 0 bases from V and 0 bases from J, with 6 bases in between. This CDR3 is built from 15 residues. The CDR3 region has the DNA TGTGCCAGAAGCTTGGAAACTTCGAACACCGGGGAGCTGTTTTTT. As protein: CARSLETSNTGELFF.